This T cell receptor (beta chain) was obtained from a study of blood T cell repertoires in COVID-19. Only in-frame clones appear in the TCRdb table, and some are missing; sequencing was by immunoSEQ multiplex PCR. The sample has about 140,000 clones; approximately 92% are singletons. The origin of this receptor is a woman in her fifties or sixties with active COVID-19. What was sequenced was peripheral blood.

The CDR3 nucleotides read TGTGCCTGGAGAACCAAAGCCGTAGCGGGAGTATTGGACAATGAGCAGTTCTTC. Amino acid sequence: CAWRTKAVAGVLDNEQFF. The chain carries TRBV30 and TRBJ2-1; 9 bases line up with TRBD2. The trim removed 3 bases at V and 5 bases at J, leaving 17 bases unmatched. The CDR3 is 18 residues long. In germline, CDR1 is GTSNPN, CDR2 SVGIG (reference sequence).